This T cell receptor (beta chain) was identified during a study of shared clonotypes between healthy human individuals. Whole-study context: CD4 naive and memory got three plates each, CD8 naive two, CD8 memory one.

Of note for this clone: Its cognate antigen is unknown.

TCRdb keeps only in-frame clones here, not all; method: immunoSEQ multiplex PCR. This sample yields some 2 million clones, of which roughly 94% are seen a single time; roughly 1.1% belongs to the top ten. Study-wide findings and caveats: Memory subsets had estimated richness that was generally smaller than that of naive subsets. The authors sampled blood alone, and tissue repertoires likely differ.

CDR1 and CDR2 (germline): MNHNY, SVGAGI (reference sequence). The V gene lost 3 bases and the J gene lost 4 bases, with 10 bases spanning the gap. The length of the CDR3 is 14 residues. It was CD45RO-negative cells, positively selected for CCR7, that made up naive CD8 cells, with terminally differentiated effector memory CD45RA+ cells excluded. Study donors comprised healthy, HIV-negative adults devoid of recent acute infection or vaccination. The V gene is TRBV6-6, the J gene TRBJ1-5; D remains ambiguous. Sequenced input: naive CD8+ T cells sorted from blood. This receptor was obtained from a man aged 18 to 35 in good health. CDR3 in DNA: TGTGCCAGCAGTTATTTCGACGGTAATCAGCCCCAGCATTTT. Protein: CASSYFDGNQPQHF.